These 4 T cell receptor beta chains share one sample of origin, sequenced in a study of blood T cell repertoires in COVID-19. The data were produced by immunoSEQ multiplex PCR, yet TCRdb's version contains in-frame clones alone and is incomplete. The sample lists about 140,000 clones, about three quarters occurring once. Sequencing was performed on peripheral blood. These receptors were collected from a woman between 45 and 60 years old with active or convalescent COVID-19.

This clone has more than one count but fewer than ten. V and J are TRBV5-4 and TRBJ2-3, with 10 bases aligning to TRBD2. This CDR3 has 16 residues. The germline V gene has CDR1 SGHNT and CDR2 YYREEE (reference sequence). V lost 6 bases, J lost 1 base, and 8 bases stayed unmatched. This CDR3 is CASTTLAGGGTDTQYF. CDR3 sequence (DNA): TGTGCCAGCACCACCTTAGCGGGAGGAGGCACAGATACGCAGTATTTT.

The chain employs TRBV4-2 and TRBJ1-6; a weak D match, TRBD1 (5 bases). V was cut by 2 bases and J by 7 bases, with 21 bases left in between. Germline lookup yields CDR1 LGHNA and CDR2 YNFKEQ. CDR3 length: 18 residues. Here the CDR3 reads CASSQSLGSGQGNSPLHF. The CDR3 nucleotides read TGTGCCAGCAGCCAATCCTTAGGGTCAGGGCAAGGCAATTCACCCCTCCACTTT.

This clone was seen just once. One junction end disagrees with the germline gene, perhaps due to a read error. The chain's CDR3 is CASSLEPGQGGTEAFF. The DNA of the CDR3 is TGTGCCAGCAGCCTAGAACCGGGACAGGGCGGCACTGAAGCTTTCTTT. The chain joins TRBV11-3 to TRBJ1-1; 9 positions agree with TRBD1. The CDR3 runs 16 residues. The germline V gene has CDR1 SGHNT and CDR2 YENEEA.

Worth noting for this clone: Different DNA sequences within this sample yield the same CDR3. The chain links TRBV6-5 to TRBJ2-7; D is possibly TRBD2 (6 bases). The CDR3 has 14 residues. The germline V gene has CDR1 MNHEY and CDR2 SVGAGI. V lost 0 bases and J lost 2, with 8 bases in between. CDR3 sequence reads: CASSYSGGPYEQYF. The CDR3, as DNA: TGTGCCAGCAGTTACTCCGGGGGACCCTACGAGCAGTACTTC.